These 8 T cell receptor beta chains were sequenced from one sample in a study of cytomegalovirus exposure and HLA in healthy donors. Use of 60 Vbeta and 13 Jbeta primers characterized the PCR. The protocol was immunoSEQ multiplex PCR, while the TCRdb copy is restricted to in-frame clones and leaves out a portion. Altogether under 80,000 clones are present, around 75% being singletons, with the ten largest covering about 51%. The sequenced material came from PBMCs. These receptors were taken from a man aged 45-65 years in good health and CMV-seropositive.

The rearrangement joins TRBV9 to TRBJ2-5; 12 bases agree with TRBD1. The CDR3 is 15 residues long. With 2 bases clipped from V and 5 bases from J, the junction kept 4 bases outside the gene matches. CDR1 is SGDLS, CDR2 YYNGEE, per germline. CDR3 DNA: TGTGCCAGCAGCGTGGGGACAGGGGGCGTGGAGACCCAGTACTTC. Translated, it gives CASSVGTGGVETQYF.

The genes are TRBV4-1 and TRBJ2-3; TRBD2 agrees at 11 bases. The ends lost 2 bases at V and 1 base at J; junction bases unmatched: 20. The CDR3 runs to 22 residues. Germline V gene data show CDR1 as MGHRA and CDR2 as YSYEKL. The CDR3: CASSQNTLLAGGGAEGTDTQYF. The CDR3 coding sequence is TGCGCCAGCAGCCAAAATACCCTGTTAGCGGGAGGGGGCGCCGAGGGCACAGATACGCAGTATTTT.

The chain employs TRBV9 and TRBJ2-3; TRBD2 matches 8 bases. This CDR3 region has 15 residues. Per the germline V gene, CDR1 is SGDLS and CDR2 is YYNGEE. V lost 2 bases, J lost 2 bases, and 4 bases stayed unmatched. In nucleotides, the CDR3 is TGTGCCAGCAGCGTCACTAGCGGATACACAGATACGCAGTATTTT. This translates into CASSVTSGYTDTQYF.

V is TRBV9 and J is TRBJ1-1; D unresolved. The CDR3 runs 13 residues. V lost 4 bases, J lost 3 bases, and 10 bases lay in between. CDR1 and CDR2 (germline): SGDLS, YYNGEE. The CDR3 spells CASSPVGHTEAFF. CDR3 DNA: TGTGCCAGCAGCCCCGTGGGCCACACTGAAGCTTTCTTT.

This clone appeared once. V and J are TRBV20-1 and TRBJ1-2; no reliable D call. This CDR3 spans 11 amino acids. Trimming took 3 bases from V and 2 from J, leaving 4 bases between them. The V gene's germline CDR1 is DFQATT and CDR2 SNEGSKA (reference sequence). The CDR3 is CSASGNYGYTF. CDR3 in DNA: TGCAGTGCTAGCGGGAACTATGGCTACACCTTC.

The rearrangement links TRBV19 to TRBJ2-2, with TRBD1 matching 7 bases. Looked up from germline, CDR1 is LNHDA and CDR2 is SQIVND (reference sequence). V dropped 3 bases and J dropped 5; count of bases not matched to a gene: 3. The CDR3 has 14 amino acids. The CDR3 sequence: CASSIQGETGELFF. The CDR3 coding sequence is TGTGCCAGTAGTATTCAGGGGGAGACCGGGGAGCTGTTTTTT.

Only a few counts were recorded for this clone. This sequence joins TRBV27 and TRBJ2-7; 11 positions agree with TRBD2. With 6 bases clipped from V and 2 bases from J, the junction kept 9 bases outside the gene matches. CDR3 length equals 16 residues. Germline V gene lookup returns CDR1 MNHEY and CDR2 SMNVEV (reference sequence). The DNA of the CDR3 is TGTGCCAGCAGCCCTTTTCTAGCGGGAGGACCCTACGAGCAGTACTTC. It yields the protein CASSPFLAGGPYEQYF.

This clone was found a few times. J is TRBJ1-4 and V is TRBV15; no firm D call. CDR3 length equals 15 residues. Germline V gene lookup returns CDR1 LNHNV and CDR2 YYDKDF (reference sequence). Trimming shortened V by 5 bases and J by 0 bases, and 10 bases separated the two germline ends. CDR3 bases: TGTGCCACCAGCGCTAAGACTACAACTAATGAAAAACTGTTTTTT. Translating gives CATSAKTTTNEKLFF.